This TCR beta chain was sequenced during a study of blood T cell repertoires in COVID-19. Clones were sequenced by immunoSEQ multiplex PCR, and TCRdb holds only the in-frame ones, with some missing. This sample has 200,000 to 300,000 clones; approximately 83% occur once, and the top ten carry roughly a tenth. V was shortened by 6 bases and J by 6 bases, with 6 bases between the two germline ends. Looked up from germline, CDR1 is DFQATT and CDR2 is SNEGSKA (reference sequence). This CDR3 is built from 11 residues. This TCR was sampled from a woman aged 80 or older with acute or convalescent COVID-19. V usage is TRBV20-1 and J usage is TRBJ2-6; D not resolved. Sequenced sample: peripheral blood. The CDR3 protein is CSALMANVLTF. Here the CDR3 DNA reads TGCAGTGCCCTAATGGCCAACGTCCTGACTTTC.